This T cell receptor beta chain was captured in a study of regulatory T cells in long-lasting Graves disease. The CDR3 totals 14 residues. V lost 0 bases and J lost 9, with 12 bases in between. The germline CDR1 and CDR2 sequences are SGHDN and FVKESK. Time point in this sample: newly diagnosed GD, antithyroid drugs for less than 3 months. Scientists built the TCR library using RNA that was extracted from PBMCs. Arm-PCR of CDR3 regions and iRepertoire HTBI primers were the basis on which TCR beta libraries were built. One entry per CDR3 protein, called by TCRdb with MiXCR from the multiplex PCR reads. In the table there are hundreds of thousands of distinct CDR3 sequences, under 20% of which are singletons. This sample was shared with a second study, whose subject was T cells in Graves' hyperthyroidism and ophthalmopathy.

The genes are TRBV14 and TRBJ2-1; tentatively, D is TRBD2 (6 bases). This specimen consisted of peripheral blood mononuclear cells (PBMCs), obtained at new diagnosis, from a patient treated with antithyroid drugs. This clonotype was sampled from a woman aged 25 to 39 with Graves disease. In DNA form, the CDR3 reads TGTGCCAGCAGCCAAGAAATGCTAGCGATTGAGCAGTTCTTC. This gives the protein CASSQEMLAIEQFF.